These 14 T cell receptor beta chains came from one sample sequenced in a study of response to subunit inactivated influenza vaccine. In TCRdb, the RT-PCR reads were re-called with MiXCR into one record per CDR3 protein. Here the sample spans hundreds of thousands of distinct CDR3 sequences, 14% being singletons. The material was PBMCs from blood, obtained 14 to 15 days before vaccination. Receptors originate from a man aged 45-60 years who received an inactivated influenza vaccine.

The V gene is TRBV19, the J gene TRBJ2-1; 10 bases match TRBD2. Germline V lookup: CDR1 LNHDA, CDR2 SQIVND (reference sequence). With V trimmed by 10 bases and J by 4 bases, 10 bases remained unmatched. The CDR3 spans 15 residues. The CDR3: CATNGGLARYNEQFF. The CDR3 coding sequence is TGTGCCACTAACGGGGGACTAGCGAGGTACAATGAGCAGTTCTTC.

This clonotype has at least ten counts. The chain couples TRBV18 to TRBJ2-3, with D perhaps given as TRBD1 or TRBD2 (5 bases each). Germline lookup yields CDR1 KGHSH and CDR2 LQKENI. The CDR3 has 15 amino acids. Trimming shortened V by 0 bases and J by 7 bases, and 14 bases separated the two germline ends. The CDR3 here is CASSPPGPQTNTQYF. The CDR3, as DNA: TGTGCCAGCTCACCACCGGGACCTCAAACGAATACGCAGTATTTT. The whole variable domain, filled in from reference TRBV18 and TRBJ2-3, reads NAGVMQNPRHLVRRRGQEARLRCSPMKGHSHVYWYRQLPEEGLKFMVYLQKENIIDESGMPKERFSAEFPKEGPSILRIQQVVRGDSAAYFCASSPPGPQTNTQYFGPGTRLTVL.

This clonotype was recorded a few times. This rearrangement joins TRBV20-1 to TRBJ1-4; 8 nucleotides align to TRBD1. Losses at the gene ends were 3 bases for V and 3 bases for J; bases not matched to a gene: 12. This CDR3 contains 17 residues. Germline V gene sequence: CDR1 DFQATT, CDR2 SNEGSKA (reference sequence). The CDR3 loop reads CSARKRTGHQANEKLFF. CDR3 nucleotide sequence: TGCAGTGCTAGGAAGCGGACAGGGCATCAGGCTAATGAAAAACTGTTTTTT.

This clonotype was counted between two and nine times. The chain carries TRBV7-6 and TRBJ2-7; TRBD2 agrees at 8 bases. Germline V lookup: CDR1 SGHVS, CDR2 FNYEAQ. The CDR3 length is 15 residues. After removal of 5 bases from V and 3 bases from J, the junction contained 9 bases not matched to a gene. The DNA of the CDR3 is TGTGCCAGCAGCGCATTAGCGGGGCCGAACTACGAGCAGTACTTC. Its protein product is CASSALAGPNYEQYF.

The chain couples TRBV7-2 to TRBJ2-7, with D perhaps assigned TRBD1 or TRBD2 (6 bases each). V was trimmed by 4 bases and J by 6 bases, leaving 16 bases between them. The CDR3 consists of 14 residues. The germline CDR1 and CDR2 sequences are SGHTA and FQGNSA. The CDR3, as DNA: TGTGCCAGCAGCTCACACCCTCGGGGGCTCGAGCAGTACTTC. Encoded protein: CASSSHPRGLEQYF.

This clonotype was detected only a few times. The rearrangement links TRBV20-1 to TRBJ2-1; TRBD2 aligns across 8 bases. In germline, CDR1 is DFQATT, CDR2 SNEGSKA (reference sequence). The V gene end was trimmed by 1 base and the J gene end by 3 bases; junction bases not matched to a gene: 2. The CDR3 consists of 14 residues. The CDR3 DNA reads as TGCAGTGCTAGAGTCGGGGGGGGCTACAATGAGCAGTTCTTC. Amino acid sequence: CSARVGGGYNEQFF.

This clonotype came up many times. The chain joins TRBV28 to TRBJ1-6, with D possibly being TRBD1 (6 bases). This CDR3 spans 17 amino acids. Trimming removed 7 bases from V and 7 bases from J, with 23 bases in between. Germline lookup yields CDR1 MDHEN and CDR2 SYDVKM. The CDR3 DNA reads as TGTGCCAGCACCGATCGCGCAGGGGCGATGAGGAATTCACCCCTCCACTTT. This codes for CASTDRAGAMRNSPLHF.

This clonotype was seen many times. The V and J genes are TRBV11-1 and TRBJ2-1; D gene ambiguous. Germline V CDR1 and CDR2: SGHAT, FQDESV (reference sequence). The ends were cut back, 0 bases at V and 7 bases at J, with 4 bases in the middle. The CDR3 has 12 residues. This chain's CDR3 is CASSLALNEQFF. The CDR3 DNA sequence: TGTGCCAGCAGCTTAGCGCTGAATGAGCAGTTCTTC.

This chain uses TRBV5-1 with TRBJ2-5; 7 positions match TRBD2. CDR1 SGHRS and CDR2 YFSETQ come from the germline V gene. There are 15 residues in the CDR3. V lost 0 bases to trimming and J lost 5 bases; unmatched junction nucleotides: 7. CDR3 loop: CASSLGAGPGETQYF. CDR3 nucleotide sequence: TGCGCCAGCAGCTTGGGAGCGGGGCCAGGGGAGACCCAGTACTTC.

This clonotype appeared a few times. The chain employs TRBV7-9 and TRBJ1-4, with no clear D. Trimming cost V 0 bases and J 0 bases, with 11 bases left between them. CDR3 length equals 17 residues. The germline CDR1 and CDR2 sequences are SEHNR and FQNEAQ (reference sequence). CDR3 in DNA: TGTGCCAGCAGCTTAGCGCATGGGAATCCAACTAATGAAAAACTGTTTTTT. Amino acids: CASSLAHGNPTNEKLFF.

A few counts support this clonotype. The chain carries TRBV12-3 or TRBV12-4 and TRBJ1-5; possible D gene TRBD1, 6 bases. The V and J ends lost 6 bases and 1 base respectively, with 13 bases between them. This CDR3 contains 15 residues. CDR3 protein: CASRTTGASNQPQHF. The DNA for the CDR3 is TGTGCCAGCAGAACAACGGGGGCAAGCAATCAGCCCCAGCATTTT.

CDR3 sequence: CSASPQGFSYEQYF. The CDR3 DNA is TGCAGTGCTAGTCCCCAGGGGTTCTCCTACGAGCAGTACTTC. This chain joins TRBV20-1 and TRBJ2-7; a weak D match, TRBD1 (6 bases). CDR3 size: 14 residues. CDR1 is DFQATT and CDR2 is SNEGSKA in the germline V gene (reference sequence). Trimming took 3 bases from V and 0 from J, leaving 12 bases between them.

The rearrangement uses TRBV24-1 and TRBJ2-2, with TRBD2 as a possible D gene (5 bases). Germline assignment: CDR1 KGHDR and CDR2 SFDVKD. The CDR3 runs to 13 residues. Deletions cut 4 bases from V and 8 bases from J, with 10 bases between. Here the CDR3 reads CATSEDPGGELFF. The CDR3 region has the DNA TGTGCCACCAGTGAGGACCCGGGGGGGGAGCTGTTTTTT.

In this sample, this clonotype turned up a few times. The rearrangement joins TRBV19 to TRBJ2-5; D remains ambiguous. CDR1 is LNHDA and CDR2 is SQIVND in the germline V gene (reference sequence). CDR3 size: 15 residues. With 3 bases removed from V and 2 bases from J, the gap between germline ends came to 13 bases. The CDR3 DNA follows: TGTGCCAGTAGTATGCCCACCTTGGGGCAAGAGACCCAGTACTTC. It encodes CASSMPTLGQETQYF.